This T cell receptor (beta chain) is drawn from a study of T cells in Graves' hyperthyroidism and ophthalmopathy. Amplified regions were TCR beta CDR3 sequences from RNA transcripts. HTBI primers were used for first-round RT-PCR of the TCR CDR3. TCRdb re-called the multiplex PCR reads with MiXCR, one entry per CDR3 protein. The table lists 650,000 to 850,000 distinct CDR3 sequences, roughly 20% of them singletons. In this sample, this clonotype turned up many times. Its antigen is unidentified. CDR3 length: 15 residues. Per germline, CDR1 SEHNR and CDR2 FQNEAQ (reference sequence). Trimming removed 0 bases from V and 6 bases from J, with 13 bases in between. Overall study results and limits: Most clonotypes expanded in the thyroid (above 0.001) were also present in blood.

The sample consisted of blood. V usage is TRBV7-9 and J usage is TRBJ2-3; D may match TRBD1 or TRBD2 (6 bases each). The TCR comes from a woman aged 50 to 60 with Graves' hyperthyroidism that later progressed to Graves' ophthalmopathy. Here the CDR3 reads CASSLATGASDTQYF. In DNA form, the CDR3 reads TGTGCCAGCAGCTTAGCGACGGGGGCCTCGGATACGCAGTATTTT.